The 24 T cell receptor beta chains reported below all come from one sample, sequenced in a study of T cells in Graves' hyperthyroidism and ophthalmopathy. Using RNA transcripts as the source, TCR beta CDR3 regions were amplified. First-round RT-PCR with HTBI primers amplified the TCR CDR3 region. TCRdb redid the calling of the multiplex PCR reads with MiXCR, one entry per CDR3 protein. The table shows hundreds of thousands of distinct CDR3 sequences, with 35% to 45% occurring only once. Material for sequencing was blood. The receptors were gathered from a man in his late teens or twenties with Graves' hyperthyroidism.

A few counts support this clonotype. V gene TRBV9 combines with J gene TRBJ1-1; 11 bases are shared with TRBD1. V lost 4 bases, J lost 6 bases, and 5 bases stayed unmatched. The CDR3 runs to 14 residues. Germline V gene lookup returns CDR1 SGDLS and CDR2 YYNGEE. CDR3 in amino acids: CASSQGQGASEAFF. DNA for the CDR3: TGTGCCAGCAGCCAAGGACAGGGGGCGTCTGAAGCTTTCTTT.

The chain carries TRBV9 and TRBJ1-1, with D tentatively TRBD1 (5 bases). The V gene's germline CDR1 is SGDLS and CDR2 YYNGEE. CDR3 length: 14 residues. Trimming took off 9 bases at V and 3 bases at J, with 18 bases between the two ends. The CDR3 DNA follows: TGTGCCACCGCCGCCAACGGGGCTTACACTGAAGCTTTCTTT. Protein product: CATAANGAYTEAFF.

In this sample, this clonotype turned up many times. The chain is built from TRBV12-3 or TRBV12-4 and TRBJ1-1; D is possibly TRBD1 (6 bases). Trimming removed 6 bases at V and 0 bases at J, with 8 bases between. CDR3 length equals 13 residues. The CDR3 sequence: CASRQGMNTEAFF. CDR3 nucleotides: TGTGCCAGCAGACAGGGCATGAACACTGAAGCTTTCTTT.

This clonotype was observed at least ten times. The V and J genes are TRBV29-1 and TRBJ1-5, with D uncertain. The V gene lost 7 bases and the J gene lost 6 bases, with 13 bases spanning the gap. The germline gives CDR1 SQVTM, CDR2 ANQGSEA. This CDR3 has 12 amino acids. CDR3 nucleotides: TGCAGCGCCGGGGAAAGGAGTCAGCCCCAGCATTTT. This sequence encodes CSAGERSQPQHF.

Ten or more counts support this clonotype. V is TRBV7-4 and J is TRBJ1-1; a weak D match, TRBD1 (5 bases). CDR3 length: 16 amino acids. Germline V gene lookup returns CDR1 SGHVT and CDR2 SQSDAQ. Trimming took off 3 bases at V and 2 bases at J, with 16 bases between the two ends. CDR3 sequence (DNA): TGTGCCAGCAGCTTCGCTCAGGGACTAGGAAACACTGAAGCTTTCTTT. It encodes CASSFAQGLGNTEAFF. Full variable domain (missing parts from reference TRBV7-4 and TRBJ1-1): GAGVSQSPRYKVAKRGRDVALRCDSISGHVTLYWYRQTLGQGSEVLTYSQSDAQRDKSGRPSGRFSAERPERSVSTLKIQRTEQGDSAVYLCASSFAQGLGNTEAFFGQGTRLTVV.

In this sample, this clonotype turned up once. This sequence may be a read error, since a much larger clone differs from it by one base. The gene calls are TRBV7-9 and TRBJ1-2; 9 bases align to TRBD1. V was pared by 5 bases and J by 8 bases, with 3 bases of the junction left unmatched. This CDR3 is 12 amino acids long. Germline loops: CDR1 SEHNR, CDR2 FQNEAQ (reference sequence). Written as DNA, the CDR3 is TGTGCCAGCAGCGGGACAGGGAAGGGCTACACCTTC. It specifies CASSGTGKGYTF.

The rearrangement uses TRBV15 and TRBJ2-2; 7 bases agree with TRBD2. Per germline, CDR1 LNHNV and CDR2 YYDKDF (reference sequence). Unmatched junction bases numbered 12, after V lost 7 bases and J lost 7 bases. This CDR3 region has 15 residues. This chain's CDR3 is CATISGGRDIGELFF. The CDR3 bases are TGTGCCACCATTAGTGGCGGGAGAGACATCGGGGAGCTGTTTTTT.

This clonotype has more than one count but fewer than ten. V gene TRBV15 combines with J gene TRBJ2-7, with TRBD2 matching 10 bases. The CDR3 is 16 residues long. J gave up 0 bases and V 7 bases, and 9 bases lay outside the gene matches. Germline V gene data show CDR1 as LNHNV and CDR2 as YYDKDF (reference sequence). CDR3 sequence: CATKREAGGPSYEQYF. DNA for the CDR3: TGTGCCACCAAAAGGGAAGCGGGAGGGCCCTCCTACGAGCAGTACTTC.

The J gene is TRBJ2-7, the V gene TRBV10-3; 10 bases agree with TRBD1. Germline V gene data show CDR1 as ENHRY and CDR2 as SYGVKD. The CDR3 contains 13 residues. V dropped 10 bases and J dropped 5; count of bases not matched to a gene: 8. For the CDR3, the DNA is TGTGCCAGAGATGACAGGGGGCAAGACGAGCAGTACTTC. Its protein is CARDDRGQDEQYF.

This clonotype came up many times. The CDR3 loop reads CASSRQGIGELFF. CDR3 coding DNA: TGTGCCAGCAGCCGACAGGGGATCGGGGAGCTGTTTTTT. The chain carries TRBV7-3 and TRBJ2-2, with TRBD1 identical over 8 bases. CDR3 length: 13 residues. The V and J ends lost 5 bases and 7 bases, in that order; junction bases with no gene match: 3. The germline V gene encodes CDR1 SGHTA and CDR2 FQGTGA.

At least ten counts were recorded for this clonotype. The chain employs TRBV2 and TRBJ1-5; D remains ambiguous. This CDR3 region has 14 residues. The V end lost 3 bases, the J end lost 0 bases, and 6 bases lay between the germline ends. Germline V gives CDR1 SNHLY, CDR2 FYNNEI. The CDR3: CASSDRNSNQPQHF. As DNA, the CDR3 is TGTGCCAGCAGTGACAGGAATAGCAATCAGCCCCAGCATTTT.

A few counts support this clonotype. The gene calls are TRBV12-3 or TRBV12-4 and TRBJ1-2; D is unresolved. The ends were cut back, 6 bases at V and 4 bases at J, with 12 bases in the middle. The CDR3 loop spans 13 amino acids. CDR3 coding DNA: TGTGCCAGCAGCCCAAGGCACTTCTATGGCTACACCTTC. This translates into CASSPRHFYGYTF.

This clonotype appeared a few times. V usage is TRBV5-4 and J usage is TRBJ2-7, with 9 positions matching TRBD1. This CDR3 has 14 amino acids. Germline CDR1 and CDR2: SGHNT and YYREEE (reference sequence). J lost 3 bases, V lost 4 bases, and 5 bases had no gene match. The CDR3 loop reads CASSTGGSIYEQYF. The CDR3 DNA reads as TGTGCCAGCAGCACAGGGGGCTCAATCTACGAGCAGTACTTC.

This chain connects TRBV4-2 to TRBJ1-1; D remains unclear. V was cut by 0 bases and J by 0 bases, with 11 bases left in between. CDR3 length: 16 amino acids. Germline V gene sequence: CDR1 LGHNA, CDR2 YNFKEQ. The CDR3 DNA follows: TGTGCCAGCAGCCAAGATTGGGGAGGACTGAACACTGAAGCTTTCTTT. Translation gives CASSQDWGGLNTEAFF.

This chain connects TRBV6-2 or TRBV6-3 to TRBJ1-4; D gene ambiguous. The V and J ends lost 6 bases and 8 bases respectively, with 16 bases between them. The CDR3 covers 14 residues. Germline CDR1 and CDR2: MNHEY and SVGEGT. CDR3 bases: TGTGCCAGCAGAACGGACTTCTCCGGGGAAAAACTGTTTTTT. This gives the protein CASRTDFSGEKLFF.

CDR3 coding DNA: TGTGCCAGCAGTTCGGGACTAGCGATAGAGACCCAGTACTTC. Translated, it gives CASSSGLAIETQYF. The chain recombines TRBV6-5 with TRBJ2-5; TRBD2 agrees at 10 bases. Trimming at V came to 4 bases and at J to 4 bases, leaving 3 bases not matched to a gene. The CDR3 is 14 residues long. Germline V gene lookup returns CDR1 MNHEY and CDR2 SVGAGI.

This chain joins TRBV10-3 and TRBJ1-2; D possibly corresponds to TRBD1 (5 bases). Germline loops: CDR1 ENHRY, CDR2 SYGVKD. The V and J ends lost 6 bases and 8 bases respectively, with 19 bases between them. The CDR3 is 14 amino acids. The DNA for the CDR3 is TGTGCCATCAGGGCGGACATTCCTGTGTTGGGCTACACCTTC. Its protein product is CAIRADIPVLGYTF.

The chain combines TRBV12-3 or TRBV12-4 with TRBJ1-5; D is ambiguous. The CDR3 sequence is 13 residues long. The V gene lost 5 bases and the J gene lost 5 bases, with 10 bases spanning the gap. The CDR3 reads CASSPTEDQPQHF. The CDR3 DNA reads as TGTGCCAGCAGTCCGACGGAAGATCAGCCCCAGCATTTT.

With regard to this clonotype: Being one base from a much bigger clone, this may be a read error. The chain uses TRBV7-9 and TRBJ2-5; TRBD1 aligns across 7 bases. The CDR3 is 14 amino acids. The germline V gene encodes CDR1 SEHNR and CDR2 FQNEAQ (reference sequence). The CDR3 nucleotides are TGTGCCAGCAGGTCGACAGGGAGTCAAGGGACCCAGTACTTC. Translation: CASRSTGSQGTQYF.

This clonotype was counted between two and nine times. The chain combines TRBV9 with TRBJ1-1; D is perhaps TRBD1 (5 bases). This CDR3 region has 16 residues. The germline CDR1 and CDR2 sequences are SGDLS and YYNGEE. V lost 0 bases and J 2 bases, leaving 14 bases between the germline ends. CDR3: CASSVDARAINTEAFF. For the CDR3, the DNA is TGTGCCAGCAGCGTAGACGCCAGGGCTATCAACACTGAAGCTTTCTTT.

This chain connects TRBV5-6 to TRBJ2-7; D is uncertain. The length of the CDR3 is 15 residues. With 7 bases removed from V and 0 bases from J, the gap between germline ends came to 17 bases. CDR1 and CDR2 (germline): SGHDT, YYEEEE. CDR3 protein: CASQDHWPLSYEQYF. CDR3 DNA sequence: TGTGCCAGCCAAGATCACTGGCCGCTCTCCTACGAGCAGTACTTC.

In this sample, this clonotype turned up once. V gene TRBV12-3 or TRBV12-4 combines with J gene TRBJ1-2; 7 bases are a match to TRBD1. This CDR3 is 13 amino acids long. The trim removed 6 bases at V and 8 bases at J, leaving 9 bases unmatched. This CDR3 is CASSYRGGGGYTF. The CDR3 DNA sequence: TGTGCCAGCAGCTACAGGGGAGGTGGCGGCTACACCTTC.

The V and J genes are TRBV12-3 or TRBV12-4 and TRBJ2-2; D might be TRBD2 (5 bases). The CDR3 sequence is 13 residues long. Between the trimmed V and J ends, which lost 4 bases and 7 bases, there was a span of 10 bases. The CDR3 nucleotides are TGTGCCAGCAGTTCTAGCTGGGGCGGGGAGCTGTTTTTT. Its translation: CASSSSWGGELFF.

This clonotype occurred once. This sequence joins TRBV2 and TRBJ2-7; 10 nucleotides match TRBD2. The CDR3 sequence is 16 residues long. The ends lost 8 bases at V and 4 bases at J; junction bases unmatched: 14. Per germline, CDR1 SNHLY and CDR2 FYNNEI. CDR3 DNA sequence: TGTGCCAGCGCCTGGGCGGCTAGCGGGAGTGTATACGAGCAGTACTTC. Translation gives CASAWAASGSVYEQYF.